This TCR beta chain was obtained from a study of response to subunit inactivated influenza vaccine. This clonotype showed up many times. Its antigen is still unknown. The length of the CDR3 is 16 residues. CDR1 SGHNT and CDR2 YYREEE come from the germline V gene (reference sequence). With 4 bases removed from V and 2 bases from J, the gap between germline ends came to 16 bases. Study outcomes and limitations: A suggestion made by the authors is that each seasonal influenza vaccination recruits few new T cells.

TCRdb itself ran the RT-PCR reads through MiXCR, one entry per CDR3 protein. The sample shows hundreds of thousands of distinct CDR3 sequences, approximately 12% of them seen only once. The rearrangement joins TRBV5-4 to TRBJ2-1; D unresolved. The TCR comes from a man aged 45-65 years who received an inactivated influenza vaccine. The source was non-naive T cells sorted from PBMCs, collected 14 days before vaccination. CDR3 sequence reads: CASSPRQFTAYNEQFF. DNA for the CDR3: TGTGCCAGCAGCCCGCGGCAGTTCACCGCCTACAATGAGCAGTTCTTC.